This entry is about one TCR beta chain. Its antigen remains unknown. Both about-4-week and about-12-week second-dose recipients were combined. The table came from immunoSEQ multiplex PCR; TCRdb's copy has only in-frame clones and leaves some out. Here the sample spans about 130,000 clones, approximately 91% being singletons. These data are taken from a study of T cell responses to AZD1222 COVID-19 vaccine. Overall study findings and caveats: White British ancestry dominated among donors, who included more females, and clonal diversity was possibly underestimated. Unmutated variant regions are reportedly the target of nearly half of TCRs that are spike-specific. Spike-specific TCR breadth and depth went up after people got two AZD1222 doses.

The V gene's germline CDR1 is SGHRS and CDR2 YFSETQ. V lost 4 bases, J lost 3 bases, and 8 bases lay in between. The CDR3 is 12 amino acids. The chain is built from TRBV5-1 and TRBJ2-7; no firm D call. This TCR was recovered from an adult who received the AZD1222 COVID-19 vaccine. This specimen was peripheral blood, taken 28 days after the second AZD1222 dose. The CDR3 coding sequence is TGCGCCAGCAGCAAAGTTGACTACGAGCAGTACTTC. Amino acids: CASSKVDYEQYF. Looking up the rest from reference TRBV5-1 and TRBJ2-7 gives the full variable domain: KAGVTQTPRYLIKTRGQQVTLSCSPISGHRSVSWYQQTPGQGLQFLFEYFSETQRNKGNFPGRFSGRQFSNSRSEMNVSTLELGDSALYLCASSKVDYEQYFGPGTRLTVT.